Shown below are 26 T cell receptor beta chains from a single sample sequenced in a study of shared clonotypes between healthy human individuals (dated by TCRdb to about 2020). CD8 naive samples were obtained by positive selection for CCR7 among CD45RO-negative cells, yielding a CD45RA+CCR7+ population from which TemRA cells were excluded. Library preparation used the immunoSEQ multiplex PCR assay. Entries here come from immuneACCESS through TCRdb and include only in-frame sequences with V and J called. Some clones fail to appear in such tables; in the studies checked, an unresolved V gene covers under half of the shortfall, and the cause of the remainder is unknown. In this sample the table shows roughly 850,000 clones, about 97% of which occur a single time. The ten largest clones capture under 0.3% of the sample. Material for sequencing was naive CD8+ T cells sorted from blood. The label giving this sample's cell subset or site can be read as: CD45RA+CCR7+. These receptors all stem from a man aged 25-45 years in good health.

The rearrangement links TRBV4-1 to TRBJ2-1; D could derive from TRBD1 or TRBD2 (5 bases each). Trimming shortened V by 1 base and J by 4 bases, and 11 bases separated the two germline ends. This CDR3 has 15 amino acids. The germline CDR1 and CDR2 sequences are MGHRA and YSYEKL. The CDR3, as DNA: TGCGCCAGCAGCCAAGGTGAGGGACCTTACAATGAGCAGTTCTTC. Its protein is CASSQGEGPYNEQFF.

Here the CDR3 reads CASSLPDSTYEQYF. CDR3 nucleotides: TGTGCCAGCAGTCTACCGGACAGTACCTACGAGCAGTACTTC. The rearrangement links TRBV27 to TRBJ2-7, with a weak D call TRBD1 (6 bases). The V end was cut by 5 bases, the J end by 2 bases, with 13 bases between. The V gene's germline CDR1 is MNHEY and CDR2 SMNVEV (reference sequence). The CDR3 totals 14 residues.

The V and J genes are TRBV10-3 and TRBJ2-7; 11 bases are shared with TRBD1. Looked up from germline, CDR1 is ENHRY and CDR2 is SYGVKD. V dropped 7 bases and J dropped 4; count of bases not matched to a gene: 6. The CDR3 totals 14 residues. CDR3 loop: CAITPDRGPYEQYF. DNA of the CDR3: TGTGCCATCACCCCGGACAGGGGGCCGTACGAGCAGTACTTC.

This clone was counted once. The chain uses TRBV7-9 and TRBJ2-7; weak D call: TRBD1 (6 bases). The germline V and J ends were trimmed by 4 bases and 2 bases, with 12 bases remaining between them. The CDR3 totals 14 residues. Germline V gene sequence: CDR1 SEHNR, CDR2 FQNEAQ (reference sequence). In DNA form, the CDR3 reads TGTGCCAGCAGCTCACAGGGAAGGACCTACGAGCAGTACTTC. It codes for CASSSQGRTYEQYF.

A word on this clone: One end of the junction fails to match germline, which may point to a read error. The chain links TRBV14 to TRBJ2-7; D may correspond to TRBD1 or TRBD2 (5 bases each). The CDR3 runs to 14 residues. Germline loops: CDR1 SGHDN, CDR2 FVKESK. The CDR3 DNA sequence: TGTGCCAGCAGCCATGCCGGGACCAAATACGAGCAGTGCTTC. Protein sequence: CASSHAGTKYEQCF.

About this clone itself: Sequence at one end of the junction differs from germline and may be a read error. This sequence joins TRBV5-5 and TRBJ2-7, with 13 nucleotides matching TRBD2. This CDR3 is built from 18 residues. Germline CDR1 reads SGHKS; CDR2 reads YYEKEE (reference sequence). The DNA of the CDR3 is TGTGCCAGCAGCTCCGGACAGGGGGCAAGACTACTAGCGGGAGGGCCTCACTTC. Protein: CASSSGQGARLLAGGPHF.

The chain carries TRBV28 and TRBJ2-7; D is possibly TRBD1 (6 bases). There are 15 residues in the CDR3. Germline values: CDR1 MDHEN, CDR2 SYDVKM. V lost 3 bases, J lost 2 bases, and 14 bases lay in between. CDR3 DNA: TGTGCCAGCAGTTTTTCCGGACAGACAACCTACGAGCAGTACTTC. Translation: CASSFSGQTTYEQYF.

The chain carries TRBV15 and TRBJ1-4, with D possibly matching TRBD1 (5 bases). V shed 8 bases and J shed 0 bases, with 13 bases lying between them. Looked up from germline, CDR1 is LNHNV and CDR2 is YYDKDF (reference sequence). This CDR3 is built from 15 residues. Here the CDR3 DNA reads TGTGCCACCCAAACCGGGGGAGCAACTAATGAAAAACTGTTTTTT. Protein sequence: CATQTGGATNEKLFF.

This clone was observed a single time. The V gene is TRBV19, the J gene TRBJ2-1; D gene unclear. The CDR3 spans 12 residues. Trimming cost V 6 bases and J 7 bases, with 10 bases left between them. From germline, CDR1 is LNHDA and CDR2 SQIVND (reference sequence). CDR3 nucleotides: TGTGCCAGTAGCCCGGTGGGGAATGAGCAGTTCTTC. Amino acid sequence: CASSPVGNEQFF.

This clone was recorded a few times. The sample contains more than one DNA sequence encoding this CDR3. This sequence joins TRBV9 and TRBJ2-1; no firm D call. CDR1 is SGDLS and CDR2 is YYNGEE in the germline V gene. Trimming shortened V by 0 bases and J by 6 bases, and 4 bases separated the two germline ends. This CDR3 comprises 12 residues. DNA of the CDR3: TGTGCCAGCAGCGTAGACAGCAATGAGCAGTTCTTC. This codes for CASSVDSNEQFF.

The table lists this clone with a count of one. This chain's CDR3 is CASSQLNSYEQYF. Here the CDR3 DNA reads TGCGCCAGCAGCCAATTAAACAGCTACGAGCAGTACTTC. This chain joins TRBV4-1 and TRBJ2-7; unclear D gene. Germline V gene sequence: CDR1 MGHRA, CDR2 YSYEKL. V was cut by 2 bases and J by 3 bases, with 8 bases left in between. The CDR3 is 13 residues long.

A few counts support this clone. Within the sample, other DNA sequences also encode this same CDR3. This chain links TRBV6-5 with TRBJ1-1; D is ambiguous. Germline V lookup: CDR1 MNHEY, CDR2 SVGAGI. Between the trimmed V and J ends, which lost 3 bases and 0 bases, there was a span of 11 bases. This CDR3 has 15 amino acids. CDR3 sequence: CASSYSIGLNTEAFF. In DNA, the CDR3 is TGTGCCAGCAGTTATTCGATAGGGCTGAACACTGAAGCTTTCTTT.

The chain uses TRBV9 and TRBJ2-7; a weak D match, TRBD1 (5 bases). The CDR3 is 15 amino acids. CDR1 and CDR2 from the germline V gene are SGDLS and YYNGEE. Trimming removed 0 bases from V and 3 bases from J, with 13 bases in between. The CDR3 DNA follows: TGTGCCAGCAGCGTAGGTCAGGGCTTAAACTACGAGCAGTACTTC. Encoded protein: CASSVGQGLNYEQYF.

The chain recombines TRBV2 with TRBJ2-1; D might be TRBD2 (6 bases). The CDR3 is 10 residues long. The V and J ends lost 6 bases and 13 bases respectively, with 10 bases between them. In germline, CDR1 is SNHLY, CDR2 FYNNEI. The CDR3 reads CASRGTAQFF. The CDR3 DNA reads TGTGCCAGCAGAGGGACTGCTCAGTTCTTC.

This clone was recorded only once. V and J are TRBV15 and TRBJ2-3, with a weak D call TRBD1 (5 bases). V was clipped by 3 bases and J by 3 bases, with 13 bases between them. This CDR3 is 15 amino acids long. Germline V gene data show CDR1 as LNHNV and CDR2 as YYDKDF (reference sequence). CDR3 bases: TGTGCCACCAGCAGGACTCAGACAGTAACAGATACGCAGTATTTT. Translation: CATSRTQTVTDTQYF.

The CDR3 spells CACTSGRALKFGDTQYF. CDR3 sequence (DNA): TGTGCCTGTACTAGCGGGAGGGCCCTCAAATTTGGAGATACGCAGTATTTT. The chain has TRBV30 and TRBJ2-3; 13 nucleotides align to TRBD2. Germline values: CDR1 GTSNPN, CDR2 SVGIG (reference sequence). The length of the CDR3 is 17 residues. V dropped 6 bases and J dropped 5; count of bases not matched to a gene: 14.

Only one count was recorded for this clone. The chain combines TRBV7-9 with TRBJ2-7; D gene ambiguous. The V end lost 3 bases, the J end lost 3 bases, and 9 bases lay between the germline ends. The CDR3 sequence is 13 residues long. Germline V gene lookup returns CDR1 SEHNR and CDR2 FQNEAQ (reference sequence). CDR3 amino acids: CASSFNIGYEQYF. The CDR3 nucleotides are TGTGCCAGCAGCTTCAATATAGGCTACGAGCAGTACTTC. The full variable domain, with the rest looked up from reference TRBV7-9 and TRBJ2-7, is DTGVSQNPRHKITKRGQNVTFRCDPISEHNRLYWYRQTLGQGPEFLTYFQNEAQLEKSRLLSDRFSAERPKGSFSTLEIQRTEQGDSAMYLCASSFNIGYEQYFGPGTRLTVT.

This clone was counted once. The V and J genes are TRBV29-1 and TRBJ2-1, with D possibly being TRBD1 or TRBD2 (7 bases each). V was clipped by 3 bases and J by 4 bases, with 13 bases between them. CDR3 size: 14 residues. Germline V gene lookup returns CDR1 SQVTM and CDR2 ANQGSEA. The DNA for the CDR3 is TGCAGCGTTGACCTCAGGGGGGGGTACAATGAGCAGTTCTTC. Encoded protein: CSVDLRGGYNEQFF.

The chain employs TRBV2 and TRBJ2-5; 7 nucleotides align to TRBD2. In germline, CDR1 is SNHLY, CDR2 FYNNEI. The CDR3 runs to 16 residues. The J segment lost 5 bases and the V segment lost 6 bases, leaving 15 bases of the junction unmatched. CDR3 protein: CASRGKPWEGPETQYF. CDR3 bases: TGTGCCAGCAGGGGGAAGCCGTGGGAGGGCCCGGAGACCCAGTACTTC.

This clone was detected a few times. Germline is not matched at one junction end, which may reflect a read error. CDR3 bases: TGTGCCAGCAGCCACCTGGGCCTACAAAGGAATTTT. Protein sequence: CASSHLGLQRNF. The V call is TRBV7-6, the J call TRBJ2-3; no firm D call. CDR3 length equals 12 residues. Looked up from germline, CDR1 is SGHVS and CDR2 is FNYEAQ. The full variable domain, with the rest looked up from reference TRBV7-6 and TRBJ2-3, is GAGVSQSPRYKVTKRGQDVALRCDPISGHVSLYWYRQALGQGPEFLTYFNYEAQQDKSGLPNDRFSAERPEGSISTLTIQRTEQRDSAMYRCASSHLGLQRNFGPGTRLTVL.

As regards this clone: This CDR3 is also generated by other DNA sequences in the sample. The V gene is TRBV13, the J gene TRBJ2-5; TRBD2 aligns across 7 bases. Unmatched junction bases numbered 5, after V lost 4 bases and J lost 3 bases. Germline CDR1 is PRHDT and CDR2 is FYEKMQ (reference sequence). The CDR3 consists of 14 residues. This chain's CDR3 is CASSSGTSEETQYF. In nucleotides, the CDR3 is TGTGCCAGCAGCTCCGGAACTAGCGAAGAGACCCAGTACTTC.

The gene calls are TRBV29-1 and TRBJ2-3, with D tentatively TRBD2 (5 bases). Deletions cut 2 bases from V and 5 bases from J, with 14 bases between. CDR1 SQVTM and CDR2 ANQGSEA come from the germline V gene. This CDR3 spans 14 amino acids. CDR3 loop: CSVELRGWGDTQYF. The DNA of the CDR3 is TGCAGCGTTGAACTTCGCGGGTGGGGAGATACGCAGTATTTT.

This chain connects TRBV4-3 to TRBJ2-1; 11 positions match TRBD2. V was clipped by 4 bases and J by 8 bases; unmatched bases: 7. The CDR3 consists of 15 residues. Germline CDR1 and CDR2: LGHNA and YSLEER. CDR3 in DNA: TGCGCCAGCAGCCCCGGGACTAGCGGAGTCGATGAGCAGTTCTTC. Translating it yields CASSPGTSGVDEQFF.

V and J are TRBV19 and TRBJ2-7; D not certain. Germline V CDR1 and CDR2: LNHDA, SQIVND (reference sequence). This CDR3 spans 11 amino acids. V gave up 8 bases and J gave up 6 bases, with 11 bases separating them. The CDR3 DNA sequence: TGTGCCAGTCATTTTTCGGGCGAGCAGTACTTC. Translated, it gives CASHFSGEQYF.

The chain uses TRBV7-9 and TRBJ2-1, with 8 nucleotides matching TRBD1. V lost 5 bases to trimming and J lost 0 bases; unmatched junction nucleotides: 12. The germline V gene has CDR1 SEHNR and CDR2 FQNEAQ (reference sequence). The CDR3 is 18 residues long. This CDR3 reads CASSPRQGLRSSYNEQFF. The CDR3 bases are TGTGCCAGCAGCCCGCGACAGGGGCTAAGGAGCTCCTACAATGAGCAGTTCTTC.

This chain joins TRBV7-6 and TRBJ2-7, with a possible D match to TRBD2 (6 bases). The CDR3 covers 14 residues. In germline, CDR1 is SGHVS, CDR2 FNYEAQ. With 2 bases removed from V and 2 bases from J, the gap between germline ends came to 10 bases. DNA for the CDR3: TGTGCCAGCAGCTTACGGGGGAGTACCTACGAGCAGTACTTC. Encoded protein: CASSLRGSTYEQYF.